The 25 T cell receptor beta chains below come from one sample, sequenced in a study of CD8+ T cells in alopecia areata. Extracted RNA was reverse transcribed into cDNA, the sequencing template. The table came from immunoSEQ multiplex PCR; TCRdb's copy has only in-frame clones and leaves some out. The repertoire has 200,000 to 250,000 clones, less than 65% of them found once; the top ten carry 4.2%. Sample treatment: oral pan-JAK inhibitor, 5-10 mg twice daily. The material was CD4+ T cells sorted from blood, obtained at week 4, from a patient treated with tofacitinib. These receptors all stem from a human donor with alopecia areata.

The sample holds a few counts of this clone. The chain couples TRBV14 to TRBJ2-7, with D maybe TRBD2 (5 bases). The CDR3 runs to 17 residues. Germline values: CDR1 SGHDN, CDR2 FVKESK. V dropped 4 bases and J dropped 2 bases, with 21 bases sitting between them. This CDR3 reads CASSPHVSGSSPYEQYF. CDR3 nucleotides: TGTGCCAGCAGCCCCCACGTAAGCGGCAGCTCCCCCTACGAGCAGTACTTC.

The chain has TRBV18 and TRBJ1-2; 8 nucleotides agree with TRBD1. This CDR3 contains 16 residues. Germline V lookup: CDR1 KGHSH, CDR2 LQKENI. After removal of 4 bases from V and 1 base from J, the junction contained 8 bases not matched to a gene. CDR3 sequence: CASSQGTGNLNYGYTF. The CDR3 coding sequence is TGTGCCAGCTCACAAGGGACAGGCAACCTTAACTATGGCTACACCTTC.

This chain links TRBV7-2 with TRBJ2-2; weak D call: TRBD2 (5 bases). V was pared by 5 bases and J by 6 bases, with 13 bases between. Germline CDR1 reads SGHTA; CDR2 reads FQGNSA. The CDR3 contains 14 residues. CDR3 residues: CASSPDPRAGELFF. CDR3 bases: TGTGCCAGCAGCCCTGACCCGCGGGCCGGGGAGCTGTTTTTT. Drawing the rest from reference TRBV7-2 and TRBJ2-2, the complete variable domain is GAGVSQSPSNKVTEKGKDVELRCDPISGHTALYWYRQSLGQGLEFLIYFQGNSAPDKSGLPSDRFSAERTGGSVSTLTIQRTQQEDSAVYLCASSPDPRAGELFFGEGSRLTVL.

In its sample, this clone was seen a few times. The chain uses TRBV6-5 and TRBJ2-7; no definite D call. This CDR3 has 15 amino acids. Germline CDR1 reads MNHEY; CDR2 reads SVGAGI. The V gene lost 2 bases and the J gene lost 6 bases, with 17 bases spanning the gap. CDR3 coding DNA: TGTGCCAGCAGTTACCCTGGAAGCGCGAGATTCGAGCAGTACTTC. Amino acids: CASSYPGSARFEQYF.

This chain joins TRBV7-2 and TRBJ2-3; 9 bases agree with TRBD1. The junction had 4 bases not matched to a gene; V was cut back by 5 bases and J by 1 base. This CDR3 comprises 15 residues. Germline CDR1 reads SGHTA; CDR2 reads FQGNSA. CDR3 residues: CASSRRDRGTDTQYF. CDR3 DNA sequence: TGTGCCAGCAGCCGACGGGACAGGGGCACAGATACGCAGTATTTT. The complete variable domain, with remaining parts taken from reference TRBV7-2 and TRBJ2-3, reads GAGVSQSPSNKVTEKGKDVELRCDPISGHTALYWYRQSLGQGLEFLIYFQGNSAPDKSGLPSDRFSAERTGGSVSTLTIQRTQQEDSAVYLCASSRRDRGTDTQYFGPGTRLTVL.

The chain combines TRBV5-6 with TRBJ1-4, with D uncertain. V lost 0 bases to trimming and J lost 7 bases, with 4 bases between them. Per the germline V gene, CDR1 is SGHDT and CDR2 is YYEEEE. The CDR3 length is 12 residues. For the CDR3, the DNA is TGTGCCAGCAGCTTGGGGGTTGAAAAACTGTTTTTT. Translating gives CASSLGVEKLFF.

CDR3: CASSPSQGASGYTF. CDR3 nucleotides: TGTGCCAGCAGTCCATCCCAGGGGGCTTCTGGCTACACCTTC. This sequence joins TRBV27 and TRBJ1-2; TRBD1 agrees at 8 bases. This CDR3 has 14 amino acids. CDR1 is MNHEY, CDR2 SMNVEV, per germline (reference sequence). V shed 5 bases and J 7 bases; nucleotides not matched to a gene: 9.

In regard to this clone: The sample contains more than one DNA sequence encoding this CDR3. V gene TRBV7-9 combines with J gene TRBJ2-5, with unresolved D. Germline V gene lookup returns CDR1 SEHNR and CDR2 FQNEAQ (reference sequence). The CDR3 has 13 amino acids. The ends were cut back, 2 bases at V and 2 bases at J, with 6 bases in the middle. The CDR3: CASSLRGQETQYF. The CDR3, as DNA: TGTGCCAGCAGCTTAAGAGGTCAAGAGACCCAGTACTTC.

The V gene is TRBV6-5, the J gene TRBJ1-2; D might be TRBD1 (6 bases). CDR1 is MNHEY and CDR2 is SVGAGI in the germline V gene. Trimming left V 2 bases short and J 1 base short, with 14 bases between. The CDR3 totals 16 residues. CDR3 coding DNA: TGTGCCAGCAGTTACCACAGGGCAGGGGATAACTATGGCTACACCTTC. Encoded protein: CASSYHRAGDNYGYTF.

This chain uses TRBV5-6 with TRBJ2-3, with D possibly matching TRBD1 (5 bases). V was pared by 0 bases and J by 4 bases, with 12 bases between. CDR1 and CDR2 from the germline V gene are SGHDT and YYEEEE. The CDR3 contains 15 residues. CDR3 DNA sequence: TGTGCCAGCAGCTTGGTCTCAGGGCGGTCAGATACGCAGTATTTT. Its protein product is CASSLVSGRSDTQYF.

In the case of this clone: At one boundary the junction diverges from the germline segment, which might be a read error. This CDR3 is also generated by other DNA sequences in the sample. V usage is TRBV30 and J usage is TRBJ1-5, with a weak D call TRBD1 (5 bases). CDR1 is GTSNPN and CDR2 is SVGIG in the germline V gene (reference sequence). This CDR3 contains 13 residues. In DNA, the CDR3 is TGTGCCTGGAGTGTACTGGGGGATCAGCCTCAGCATTTT. Translation gives CAWSVLGDQPQHF. The variable domain in full, with the rest retrieved from reference TRBV30 and TRBJ1-5, is SQTIHQWPATLVQPVGSPLSLECTVEGTSNPNLYWYRQAAGRGLQLLFYSVGIGQISSEVPQNLSASRPQDRQFILSSKKLLLSDSGFYLCAWSVLGDQPQHFGDGTRLSIL.

This clone was seen more than once but under ten times. The rearrangement links TRBV28 to TRBJ1-1, with 7 bases identical to TRBD1. With 3 bases clipped from V and 4 bases from J, the junction kept 5 bases outside the gene matches. CDR3 length: 14 amino acids. Looked up from germline, CDR1 is MDHEN and CDR2 is SYDVKM. CDR3 region: CASSFPSGGTEAFF. DNA for the CDR3: TGTGCCAGCAGTTTCCCCTCAGGGGGCACTGAAGCTTTCTTT.

This rearrangement joins TRBV27 to TRBJ1-6, with 8 nucleotides matching TRBD1. The CDR3 spans 15 residues. Germline CDR1 reads MNHEY; CDR2 reads SMNVEV (reference sequence). Unmatched junction bases numbered 3, after V lost 6 bases and J lost 2 bases. The CDR3 DNA reads TGTGCCAGCAGGGAGACAGGGGCCTATAATTCACCCCTCCACTTT. Encoded protein: CASRETGAYNSPLHF.

CDR3 DNA: TGTGCCACCAGCAGGGAGATCCGGACAGGTCTTAGCACAGATACGCAGTATTTT. Translation: CATSREIRTGLSTDTQYF. This sequence joins TRBV15 and TRBJ2-3; 7 nucleotides match TRBD1. This CDR3 has 18 amino acids. The ends lost 3 bases at V and 0 bases at J; junction bases unmatched: 12. CDR1 and CDR2 from the germline V gene are LNHNV and YYDKDF (reference sequence).

The CDR3 nucleotides are TGCGCCAGCAGCTTGGAGGCAGGCGCCTCCACTGAAGCTTTCTTT. This gives the protein CASSLEAGASTEAFF. The J gene is TRBJ1-1, the V gene TRBV5-1; the D is unclear. Trimming removed 0 bases from V and 4 bases from J, with 13 bases in between. The length of the CDR3 is 15 residues. Per germline, CDR1 SGHRS and CDR2 YFSETQ. Together with reference TRBV5-1 and TRBJ1-1, the CDR3 gives the full variable domain: KAGVTQTPRYLIKTRGQQVTLSCSPISGHRSVSWYQQTPGQGLQFLFEYFSETQRNKGNFPGRFSGRQFSNSRSEMNVSTLELGDSALYLCASSLEAGASTEAFFGQGTRLTVV.

The chain has TRBV7-9 and TRBJ2-5; D gene unclear. Trimming took 1 base from V and 7 from J, leaving 16 bases between them. The CDR3 has 15 residues. Germline-derived CDR1 and CDR2 are SEHNR and FQNEAQ (reference sequence). The CDR3 loop is CASSLDLRLFGTQYF. The CDR3 DNA reads TGTGCCAGCAGCTTAGATTTGAGGCTCTTTGGGACCCAGTACTTC.

Here the CDR3 DNA reads TGTGCCAGTAGTTCCCCGGCGGTGGCCAAAAACATTCAGTACTTC. It is translated as CASSSPAVAKNIQYF. The gene calls are TRBV19 and TRBJ2-4; the D is unclear. Germline loops: CDR1 LNHDA, CDR2 SQIVND (reference sequence). V was cut by 5 bases and J by 1 base, with 12 bases left in between. CDR3 length equals 15 residues.

The chain carries TRBV29-1 and TRBJ2-3, with no clear D. The CDR3 has 15 amino acids. CDR1 is SQVTM, CDR2 ANQGSEA, per germline. Trimming cost V 6 bases and J 1 base, with 17 bases left between them. In DNA form, the CDR3 reads TGCAGCGTCGTGCCTACCCTAATGCGCACAGATACGCAGTATTTT. Its translation is CSVVPTLMRTDTQYF.

The sample holds one count of this clone. The rearrangement uses TRBV11-1 and TRBJ1-5; D call uncertain. The CDR3 runs 13 residues. CDR1 and CDR2 from the germline V gene are SGHAT and FQDESV (reference sequence). V shed 1 base and J shed 6 bases, with 7 bases lying between them. The chain's CDR3 is CASSLVSGQPQHF. DNA for the CDR3: TGTGCCAGCAGCTTAGTATCCGGTCAGCCCCAGCATTTT.

The chain uses TRBV5-1 and TRBJ2-5; the D gene is possibly TRBD1 (6 bases). The CDR3 extends over 13 amino acids. Germline CDR1 reads SGHRS; CDR2 reads YFSETQ. V was pared by 0 bases and J by 7 bases, with 10 bases between. CDR3 loop: CASSLVTGRTQYF. In DNA, the CDR3 is TGCGCCAGCAGCTTGGTAACAGGGCGGACCCAGTACTTC.

This clone was seen more than once but under ten times. The identical CDR3 is also encoded by other nucleotide sequences in the sample. This chain connects TRBV2 to TRBJ1-5, with 7 bases lining up with TRBD1. V lost 6 bases to trimming and J lost 4 bases; unmatched junction nucleotides: 6. This CDR3 is 14 amino acids long. Per the germline V gene, CDR1 is SNHLY and CDR2 is FYNNEI. The CDR3, as DNA: TGTGCCAGCAGCTGGGGACAGTTAAATCAGCCCCAGCATTTT. It is translated as CASSWGQLNQPQHF.

The V call is TRBV27, the J call TRBJ2-4; tentatively, D is TRBD1 (6 bases). The CDR3 contains 14 residues. Trimming took off 6 bases at V and 6 bases at J, with 15 bases between the two ends. Germline CDR1 MNHEY, CDR2 SMNVEV (reference sequence). The CDR3 sequence: CASSRGGSSNIQYF. The CDR3 DNA follows: TGTGCCAGCAGCAGAGGGGGTAGTTCAAACATTCAGTACTTC.

J is TRBJ1-1 and V is TRBV30; a weak D match, TRBD1 (5 bases). V was cut by 0 bases and J by 6 bases, with 11 bases left in between. This CDR3 has 13 amino acids. The germline gives CDR1 GTSNPN, CDR2 SVGIG (reference sequence). The CDR3 region is CAWSVLRGAEAFF. The CDR3 nucleotides are TGTGCCTGGAGTGTACTGAGGGGCGCTGAAGCTTTCTTT.

The rearrangement uses TRBV14 and TRBJ2-1, with 8 bases aligning to TRBD1. The junction had 6 bases not matched to a gene; V was cut back by 4 bases and J by 4 bases. CDR3 size: 15 residues. The V gene's germline CDR1 is SGHDN and CDR2 FVKESK. CDR3 in amino acids: CASSLDRGGYNEQFF. CDR3 sequence (DNA): TGTGCCAGCAGCCTCGACAGGGGTGGGTACAATGAGCAGTTCTTC.

The sample holds a few counts of this clone. The CDR3, as DNA: TGCAGCGTTGAAGGGGGGGGCGCGAACTATGGCTACACCTTC. Protein: CSVEGGGANYGYTF. The chain uses TRBV29-1 and TRBJ1-2, with a tentative D call TRBD1 (6 bases). The V gene's germline CDR1 is SQVTM and CDR2 ANQGSEA. Trimming removed 1 base from V and 2 bases from J, with 11 bases in between. The CDR3 is made up of 14 amino acids.